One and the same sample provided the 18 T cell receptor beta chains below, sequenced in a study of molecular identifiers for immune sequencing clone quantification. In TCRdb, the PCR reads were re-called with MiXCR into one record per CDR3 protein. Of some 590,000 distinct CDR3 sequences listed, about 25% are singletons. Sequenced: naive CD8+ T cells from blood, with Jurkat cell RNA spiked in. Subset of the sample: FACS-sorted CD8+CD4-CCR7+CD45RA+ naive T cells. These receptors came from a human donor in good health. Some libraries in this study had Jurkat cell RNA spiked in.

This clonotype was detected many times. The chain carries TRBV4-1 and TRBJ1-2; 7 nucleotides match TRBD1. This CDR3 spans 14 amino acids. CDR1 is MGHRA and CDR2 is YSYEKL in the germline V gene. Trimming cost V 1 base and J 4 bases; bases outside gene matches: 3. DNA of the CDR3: TGCGCCAGCAGCCAAGGAGGACAGGTCTATGGCTACACCTTC. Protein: CASSQGGQVYGYTF.

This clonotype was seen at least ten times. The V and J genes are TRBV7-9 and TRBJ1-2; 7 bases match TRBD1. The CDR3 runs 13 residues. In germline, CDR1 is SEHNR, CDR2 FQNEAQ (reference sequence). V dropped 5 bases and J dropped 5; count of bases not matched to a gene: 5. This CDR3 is CASSPEGAYGYTF. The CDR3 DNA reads TGTGCCAGCAGCCCTGAGGGGGCTTATGGCTACACCTTC.

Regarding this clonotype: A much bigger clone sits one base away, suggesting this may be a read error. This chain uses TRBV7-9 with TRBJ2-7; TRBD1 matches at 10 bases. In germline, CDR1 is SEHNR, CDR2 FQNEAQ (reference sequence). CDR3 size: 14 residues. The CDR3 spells CASSPEDRGNERYF. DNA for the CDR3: TGTGCCAGCAGCCCAGAGGACAGGGGGAACGAGCGGTACTTC.

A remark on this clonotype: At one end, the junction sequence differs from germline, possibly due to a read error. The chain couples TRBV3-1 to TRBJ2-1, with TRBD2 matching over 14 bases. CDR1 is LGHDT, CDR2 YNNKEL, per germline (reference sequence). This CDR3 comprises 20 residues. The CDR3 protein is CASGQVAGLAGDGVYNEQFF. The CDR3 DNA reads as TGTGCCAGCGGCCAAGTAGCGGGACTAGCGGGAGACGGGGTGTACAATGAGCAGTTCTTC.

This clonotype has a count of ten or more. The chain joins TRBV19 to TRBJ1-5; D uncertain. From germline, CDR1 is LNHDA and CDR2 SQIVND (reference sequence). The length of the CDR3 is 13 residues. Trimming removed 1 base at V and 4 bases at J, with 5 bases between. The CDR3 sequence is CASSIGANQPQHF. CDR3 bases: TGTGCCAGTAGTATAGGTGCGAATCAGCCCCAGCATTTT.

Written as DNA, the CDR3 is TGTGCCAGCAGCCGTCCGGACCTCCACAATGAGCAGTTCTTC. This gives the protein CASSRPDLHNEQFF. The gene calls are TRBV7-2 and TRBJ2-1; D gene unclear. Germline-derived CDR1 and CDR2 are SGHTA and FQGNSA. CDR3 length equals 14 residues. V dropped 5 bases and J dropped 5 bases, with 13 bases sitting between them.

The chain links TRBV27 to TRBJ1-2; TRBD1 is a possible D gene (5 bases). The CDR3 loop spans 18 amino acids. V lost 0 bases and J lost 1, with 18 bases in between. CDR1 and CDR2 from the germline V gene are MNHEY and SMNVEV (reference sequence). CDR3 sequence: CASSLSGAAINDNYGYTF. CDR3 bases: TGTGCCAGCAGTTTATCAGGGGCCGCGATTAATGATAACTATGGCTACACCTTC.

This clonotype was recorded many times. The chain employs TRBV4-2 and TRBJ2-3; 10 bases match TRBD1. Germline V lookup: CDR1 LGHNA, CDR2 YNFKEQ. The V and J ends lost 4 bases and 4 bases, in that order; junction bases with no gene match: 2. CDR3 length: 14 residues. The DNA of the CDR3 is TGTGCCAGCAGCCCGGACAGGGGGTCAGATACGCAGTATTTT. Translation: CASSPDRGSDTQYF.

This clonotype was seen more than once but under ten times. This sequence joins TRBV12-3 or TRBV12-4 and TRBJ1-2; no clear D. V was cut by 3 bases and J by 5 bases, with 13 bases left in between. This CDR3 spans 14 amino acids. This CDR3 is CASSFSTVFYGYTF. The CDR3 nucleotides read TGTGCCAGCAGTTTCTCAACAGTCTTTTATGGCTACACCTTC.

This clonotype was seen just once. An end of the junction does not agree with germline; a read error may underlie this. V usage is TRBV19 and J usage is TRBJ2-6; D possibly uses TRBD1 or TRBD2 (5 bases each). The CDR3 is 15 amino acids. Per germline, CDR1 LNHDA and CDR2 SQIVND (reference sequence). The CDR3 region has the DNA TGTGCCAGTAGTTTTTCTAGCTCTGGGGCCAACGTCCTGCCTTTC. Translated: CASSFSSSGANVLPF.

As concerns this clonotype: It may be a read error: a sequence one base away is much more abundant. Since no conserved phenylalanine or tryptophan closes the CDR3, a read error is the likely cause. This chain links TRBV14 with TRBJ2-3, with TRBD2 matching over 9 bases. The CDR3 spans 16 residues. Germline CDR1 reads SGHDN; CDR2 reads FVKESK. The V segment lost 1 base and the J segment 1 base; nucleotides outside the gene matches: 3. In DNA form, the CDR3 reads TGTGCCAGCAGCCAAGCCTGGACTAGCGGCACAGATACGCAGTATTCT. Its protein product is CASSQAWTSGTDTQYS.

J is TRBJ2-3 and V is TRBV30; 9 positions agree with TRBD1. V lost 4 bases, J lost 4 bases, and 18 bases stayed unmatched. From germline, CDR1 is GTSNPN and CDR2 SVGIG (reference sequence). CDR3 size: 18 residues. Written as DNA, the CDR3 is TGTGCCTGGATCCCGCATCCCGGGACAGGGAGCCCCCCAGATACGCAGTATTTT. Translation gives CAWIPHPGTGSPPDTQYF.

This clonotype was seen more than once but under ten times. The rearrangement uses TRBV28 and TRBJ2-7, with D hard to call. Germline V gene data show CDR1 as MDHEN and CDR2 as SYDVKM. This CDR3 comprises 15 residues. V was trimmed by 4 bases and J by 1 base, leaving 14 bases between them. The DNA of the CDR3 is TGTGCCAGCAGTTACCCGGCTACTACATCCTACGAGCAGTACTTC. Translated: CASSYPATTSYEQYF. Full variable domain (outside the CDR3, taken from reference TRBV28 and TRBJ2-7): DVKVTQSSRYLVKRTGEKVFLECVQDMDHENMFWYRQDPGLGLRLIYFSYDVKMKEKGDIPEGYSVSREKKERFSLILESASTNQTSMYLCASSYPATTSYEQYFGPGTRLTVT.

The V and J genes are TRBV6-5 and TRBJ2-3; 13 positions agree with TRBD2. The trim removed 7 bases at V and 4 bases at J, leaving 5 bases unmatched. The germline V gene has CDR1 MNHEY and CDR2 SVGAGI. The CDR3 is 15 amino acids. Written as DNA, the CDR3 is TGTGCCAGCATTGGCACTAGCGGGGGGGCAGATACGCAGTATTTT. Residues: CASIGTSGGADTQYF.

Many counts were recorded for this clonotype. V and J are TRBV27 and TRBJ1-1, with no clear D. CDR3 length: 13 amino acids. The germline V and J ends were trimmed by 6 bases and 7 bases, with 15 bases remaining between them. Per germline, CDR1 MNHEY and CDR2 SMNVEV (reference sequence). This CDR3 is CASRELGSDEAFF. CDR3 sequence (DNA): TGTGCCAGCAGGGAGTTGGGGTCGGATGAAGCTTTCTTT.

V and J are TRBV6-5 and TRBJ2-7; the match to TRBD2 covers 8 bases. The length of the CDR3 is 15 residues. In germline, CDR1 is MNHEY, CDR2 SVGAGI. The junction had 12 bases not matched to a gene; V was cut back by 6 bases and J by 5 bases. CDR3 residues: CASRKGLGASHEQYF. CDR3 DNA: TGTGCCAGCAGAAAGGGACTAGGAGCCAGCCACGAGCAGTACTTC.

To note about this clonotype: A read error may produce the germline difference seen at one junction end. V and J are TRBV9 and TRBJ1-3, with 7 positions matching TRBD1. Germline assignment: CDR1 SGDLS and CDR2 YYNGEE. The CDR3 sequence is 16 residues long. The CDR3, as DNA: TGTGCCAGCAGCGGGACAGGATTCGACTCTAGAAACACCATATATTTT. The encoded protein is CASSGTGFDSRNTIYF. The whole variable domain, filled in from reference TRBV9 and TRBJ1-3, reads DSGVTQTPKHLITATGQRVTLRCSPRSGDLSVYWYQQSLDQGLQFLIQYYNGEERAKGNILERFSAQQFPDLHSELNLSSLELGDSALYFCASSGTGFDSRNTIYFGEGSWLTVV.

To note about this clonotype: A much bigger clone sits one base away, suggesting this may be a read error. The CDR3 DNA follows: TGTGCCAGCAGTGAGGGCGGGGTACTTCCCGGGGAGCTGTTTTTT. As protein: CASSEGGVLPGELFF. The V and J genes are TRBV2 and TRBJ2-2; the D gene is possibly TRBD2 (6 bases). Trimming removed 3 bases from V and 6 bases from J, with 14 bases in between. The CDR3 sequence is 15 residues long. The V gene's germline CDR1 is SNHLY and CDR2 FYNNEI.